Each of the 13 T cell receptor beta chains below was sequenced from the same sample in a study of cytomegalovirus exposure and HLA in healthy donors. The PCR had 60 Vbeta and 13 Jbeta primers. The assay was immunoSEQ multiplex PCR, and TCRdb's table has in-frame clones only and misses some. The table has 100,000 to 150,000 clones, 65% to 75% seen once. Sequencing was carried out using PBMCs. These receptors were collected from a woman between 45 and 65 years old in good health and CMV-seropositive.

The chain links TRBV6-5 to TRBJ2-1; 10 positions agree with TRBD2. This CDR3 region has 14 residues. Germline-derived CDR1 and CDR2 are MNHEY and SVGAGI. V shed 4 bases and J 7 bases; nucleotides not matched to a gene: 4. CDR3 in DNA: TGTGCCAGCAGTTCCCTAGCGGGGGAAAATGAGCAGTTCTTC. Its protein product is CASSSLAGENEQFF.

The chain links TRBV5-1 to TRBJ1-5; D gene ambiguous. The CDR3 runs to 15 residues. Looked up from germline, CDR1 is SGHRS and CDR2 is YFSETQ. The ends were cut back, 0 bases at V and 4 bases at J, with 11 bases in the middle. This chain's CDR3 is CASSLAGVWNQPQHF. CDR3 bases: TGCGCCAGCAGCTTGGCCGGGGTTTGGAATCAGCCCCAGCATTTT.

The chain combines TRBV5-1 with TRBJ2-1, with D possibly being TRBD1 (5 bases). The V and J ends lost 6 bases and 5 bases respectively, with 12 bases between them. CDR1 is SGHRS, CDR2 YFSETQ, per germline. The CDR3 runs to 13 residues. The CDR3 spells CASTYDRNNEQFF. As DNA, the CDR3 is TGCGCCAGCACCTACGACAGAAACAATGAGCAGTTCTTC.

This clone was counted only a few times. This probably arose from a read error, given a far larger clone one base away. Other DNA sequences in the same sample also yield this CDR3. V is TRBV7-9 and J is TRBJ2-5; 9 nucleotides match TRBD2. The CDR3 is 15 residues long. J lost 5 bases, V lost 5 bases, and 9 bases had no gene match. Germline assignment: CDR1 SEHNR and CDR2 FQNEAQ (reference sequence). CDR3 sequence reads: CASSQGFTSGETQYF. In DNA, the CDR3 is TGTGCCAGCAGCCAAGGGTTCACTAGCGGGGAGACCCAGTACTTC. Supplemented by reference TRBV7-9 and TRBJ2-5, the full variable domain reads DTGVSQNPRHKITKRGQNVTFRCDPISEHNRLYWYRQTLGQGPEFLTYFQNEAQLEKSRLLSDRFSAERPKGSFSTLEIQRTEQGDSAMYLCASSQGFTSGETQYFGPGTRLLVL.

The gene calls are TRBV5-1 and TRBJ2-7, with 7 bases aligning to TRBD1. V shed 6 bases, J shed 2 bases, and the junction held 8 bases outside the gene matches. This CDR3 spans 14 amino acids. Germline V gene sequence: CDR1 SGHRS, CDR2 YFSETQ. CDR3 amino acids: CASTLTGTAYEQYF. Here the CDR3 DNA reads TGCGCCAGCACCCTAACGGGGACAGCCTACGAGCAGTACTTC.

This clone has only a few counts. CDR3 residues: CASSQRTGREQYF. The CDR3, as DNA: TGCGCCAGCAGCCAACGAACAGGTCGCGAGCAGTACTTC. This chain uses TRBV4-1 with TRBJ2-7; D possibly corresponds to TRBD1 (5 bases). Germline CDR1 MGHRA, CDR2 YSYEKL. V dropped 2 bases and J dropped 6 bases, with 11 bases sitting between them. The CDR3 is made up of 13 amino acids.

The genes are TRBV2 and TRBJ1-1; TRBD1 might be the D (5 bases). CDR1 is SNHLY and CDR2 is FYNNEI in the germline V gene. The CDR3 is 15 residues long. Trimming took off 1 base at V and 7 bases at J, with 16 bases between the two ends. Here the CDR3 reads CASSEVAFGGGEAFF. In DNA, the CDR3 is TGTGCCAGCAGTGAAGTGGCATTCGGCGGGGGTGAAGCTTTCTTT.

The chain links TRBV27 to TRBJ1-1, with D tentatively TRBD1 (5 bases). This CDR3 has 14 amino acids. With 8 bases removed from V and 1 base from J, the gap between germline ends came to 14 bases. Germline CDR1 is MNHEY and CDR2 is SMNVEV (reference sequence). The CDR3 loop reads CASGYRTQNTEAFF. The CDR3 bases are TGTGCCAGCGGTTATAGGACACAGAACACTGAAGCTTTCTTT.

V gene TRBV5-4 combines with J gene TRBJ1-1, with a possible D match to TRBD1 (5 bases). With 2 bases removed from V and 10 bases from J, the gap between germline ends came to 15 bases. In germline, CDR1 is SGHNT, CDR2 YYREEE (reference sequence). The CDR3 extends over 13 amino acids. CDR3 in DNA: TGTGCCAGCAGCTTCCCGGGGGGTCAAGGAGCTTTCTTT. It codes for CASSFPGGQGAFF.

Here the CDR3 DNA reads TGTGCCAGCAGTAGGGCTAGCGGGAGGAACACCGGGGAGCTGTTTTTT. Residues: CASSRASGRNTGELFF. The chain has TRBV11-1 and TRBJ2-2; 10 bases align to TRBD2. J gave up 1 base and V 6 bases, and 5 bases lay outside the gene matches. Germline V gene sequence: CDR1 SGHAT, CDR2 FQDESV (reference sequence). The CDR3 runs 16 residues.

The V and J genes are TRBV10-1 and TRBJ2-2, with 9 bases identical to TRBD2. Looked up from germline, CDR1 is WNHNN and CDR2 is SYGVQD (reference sequence). V lost 8 bases, J lost 4 bases, and 5 bases stayed unmatched. The CDR3 contains 14 residues. The CDR3: CASGGAGGTGELFF. As DNA, the CDR3 is TGCGCCAGCGGGGGAGCGGGGGGCACCGGGGAGCTGTTTTTT.

The chain uses TRBV7-8 and TRBJ1-6; TRBD1 is a possible D gene (5 bases). The CDR3 sequence is 14 residues long. V was pared by 2 bases and J by 7 bases, with 9 bases between. Germline-derived CDR1 and CDR2 are SGHVS and FQNEAQ. The CDR3 bases are TGTGCCAGCAGCTTACTACGACAGAATTCACCCCTCCACTTT. Encoded protein: CASSLLRQNSPLHF.

V gene TRBV18 combines with J gene TRBJ1-6, with D unresolved. CDR3 size: 14 residues. V lost 4 bases and J lost 0, with 4 bases in between. CDR1 and CDR2 (germline): KGHSH, LQKENI. The CDR3 loop reads CASSQSSYNSPLHF. As DNA, the CDR3 is TGTGCCAGCTCACAGAGCTCCTATAATTCACCCCTCCACTTT.